This T cell receptor (beta chain) was found in a study of esophageal squamous cell carcinoma under preoperative chemotherapy (dated by TCRdb to the late 2010s). A note on the overall study: In the study, TCR repertoires were profiled in both peripheral blood T cells and tumor-infiltrating lymphocytes. In patients with esophageal squamous cell carcinoma, the study looked at what paclitaxel-nedaplatin chemotherapy did to T-cell receptor repertoires. Five or six patients with primary esophageal squamous cell carcinoma were included in the cohort. Repertoires were compared between samples taken before and after paclitaxel-nedaplatin therapy. Paper-wide results and their limitations: After chemotherapy, TCR diversity rose significantly in peripheral T cells, but this increase was not seen in tumor-infiltrating lymphocytes. The cohort was small, with only a few patients with esophageal squamous cell carcinoma analyzed. Clonotype frequencies shifted immediately and substantially under paclitaxel-nedaplatin therapy, and abundant clones were more likely to contract than to amplify. Post-treatment tumor-infiltrating lymphocytes appeared partly derived from peripheral T cells migrating into the tumor, not solely from local clonal changes.

Including the terminal cysteine and phenylalanine, the CDR3 comprises 14 residues. The only DNA kept is the CDR3, 42 bases in frame from the first base. Via the germline V gene (reference sequence), CDR1 is LGHDT and CDR2 YNNKEL. What the time point label conveys for this sample: before preoperative PTX-NDP chemotherapy. Before surgery, patients were given paclitaxel-nedaplatin as preoperative chemotherapy. This clonotype came up once. What antigen it recognizes has not been identified. A read error may account for a junction end that differs from germline. The library relied on PCR. Sequencer: HiSeq X Ten. High-throughput sequencing was used to characterize the TCR repertoires. Through fastp at Q25 and MiXCR, TCRdb rebuilt clones from the public reads, retaining in-frame beta chains. Rows merge per CDR3 protein into single entries with the most common DNA and genes. For this sample the table gives roughly 13,000 distinct CDR3 sequences, of which almost 55% were detected only once. Together, the top ten hold 15% to 20% of the sample.

The sample was collected from a patient given preoperative chemotherapy. The rearranged chain carries TRBV3-1 and TRBJ2-4, with the D segment identity uncertain. This receptor was taken from a human donor with esophageal squamous cell carcinoma. The donor label of this sample is uncertain. This receptor has the CDR3 CASSHYSFTDTQYF. The DNA reads as follows: TGTGCCAGCAGTCACTATTCTTTCACAGATACGCAGTATTTC.